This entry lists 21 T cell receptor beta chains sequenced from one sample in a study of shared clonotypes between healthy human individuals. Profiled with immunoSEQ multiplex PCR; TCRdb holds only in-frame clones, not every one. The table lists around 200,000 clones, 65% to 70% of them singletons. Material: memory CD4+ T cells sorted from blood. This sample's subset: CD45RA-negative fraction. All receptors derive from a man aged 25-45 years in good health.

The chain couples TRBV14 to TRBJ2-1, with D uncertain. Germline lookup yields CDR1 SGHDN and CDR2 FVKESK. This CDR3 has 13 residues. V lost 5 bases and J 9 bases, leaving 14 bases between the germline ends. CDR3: CASSYLGLGEQFF. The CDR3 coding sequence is TGTGCCAGCAGCTATCTAGGGCTGGGTGAGCAGTTCTTC.

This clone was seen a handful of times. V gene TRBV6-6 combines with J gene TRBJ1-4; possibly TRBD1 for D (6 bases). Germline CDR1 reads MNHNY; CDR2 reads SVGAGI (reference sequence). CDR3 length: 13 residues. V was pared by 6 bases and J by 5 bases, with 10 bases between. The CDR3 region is CASRRQENEKLFF. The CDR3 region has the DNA TGTGCCAGCAGAAGACAGGAGAATGAAAAACTGTTTTTT.

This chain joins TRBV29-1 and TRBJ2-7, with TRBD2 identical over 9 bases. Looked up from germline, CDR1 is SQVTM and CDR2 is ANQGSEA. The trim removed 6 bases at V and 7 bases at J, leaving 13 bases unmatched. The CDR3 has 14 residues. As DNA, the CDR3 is TGCAGCGTCGAACCGATAGCGGGAGCTAGGGAGCAGTACTTC. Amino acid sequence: CSVEPIAGAREQYF.

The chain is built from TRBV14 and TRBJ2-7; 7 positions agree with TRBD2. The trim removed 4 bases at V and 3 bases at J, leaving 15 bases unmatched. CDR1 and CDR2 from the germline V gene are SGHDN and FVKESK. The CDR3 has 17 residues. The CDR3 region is CASSRTREVASRYEQYF. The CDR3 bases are TGTGCCAGCAGCCGCACTCGGGAGGTAGCCTCTCGCTACGAGCAGTACTTC. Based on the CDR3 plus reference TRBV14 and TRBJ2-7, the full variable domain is EAGVTQFPSHSVIEKGQTVTLRCDPISGHDNLYWYRRVMGKEIKFLLHFVKESKQDESGMPNNRFLAERTGGTYSTLKVQPAELEDSGVYFCASSRTREVASRYEQYFGPGTRLTVT.

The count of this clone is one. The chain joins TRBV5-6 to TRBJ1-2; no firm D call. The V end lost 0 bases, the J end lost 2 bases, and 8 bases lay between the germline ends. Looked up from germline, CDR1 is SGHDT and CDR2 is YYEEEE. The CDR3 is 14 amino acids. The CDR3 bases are TGTGCCAGCAGCTTGGTTCGGCTGAACTATGGCTACACCTTC. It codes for CASSLVRLNYGYTF.

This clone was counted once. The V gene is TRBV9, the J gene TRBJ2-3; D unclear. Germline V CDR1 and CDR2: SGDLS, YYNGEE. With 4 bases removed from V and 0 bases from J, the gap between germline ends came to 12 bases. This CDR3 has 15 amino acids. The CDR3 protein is CASSTSPGSTDTQYF. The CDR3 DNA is TGTGCCAGCAGCACCTCCCCCGGCAGCACAGATACGCAGTATTTT.

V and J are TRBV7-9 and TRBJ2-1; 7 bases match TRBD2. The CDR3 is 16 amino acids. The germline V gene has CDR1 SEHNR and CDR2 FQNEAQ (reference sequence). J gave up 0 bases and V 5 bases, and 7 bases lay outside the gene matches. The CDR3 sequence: CASSPGGGSSYNEQFF. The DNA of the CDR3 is TGTGCCAGCAGCCCCGGCGGCGGGAGCTCCTACAATGAGCAGTTCTTC.

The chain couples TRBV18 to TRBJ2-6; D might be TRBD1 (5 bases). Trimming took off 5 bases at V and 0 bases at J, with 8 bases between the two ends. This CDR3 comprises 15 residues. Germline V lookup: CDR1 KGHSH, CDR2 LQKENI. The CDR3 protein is CASSGQGSGANVLTF. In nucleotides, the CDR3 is TGTGCCAGCTCAGGGCAGGGCTCTGGGGCCAACGTCCTGACTTTC.

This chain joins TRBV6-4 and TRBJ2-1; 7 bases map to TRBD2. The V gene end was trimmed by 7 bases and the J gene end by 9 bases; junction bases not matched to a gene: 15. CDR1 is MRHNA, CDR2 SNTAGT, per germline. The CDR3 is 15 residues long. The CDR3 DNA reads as TGTGCCAGCAACGGTCCCGCGGGAGAAATTCCTGAGCAGTTCTTC. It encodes CASNGPAGEIPEQFF.

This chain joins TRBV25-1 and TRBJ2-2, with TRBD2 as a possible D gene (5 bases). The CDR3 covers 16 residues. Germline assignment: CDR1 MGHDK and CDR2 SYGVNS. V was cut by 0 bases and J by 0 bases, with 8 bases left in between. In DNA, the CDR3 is TGTGCCAGCAGTGAATACCGGGGAACGAACACCGGGGAGCTGTTTTTT. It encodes CASSEYRGTNTGELFF.

CDR3 in DNA: TGTGCCAGCAGTGCGGGCATAGGGAATACGCAGTATTTT. Translation: CASSAGIGNTQYF. The chain has TRBV25-1 and TRBJ2-3; D gene ambiguous. Between the trimmed V and J ends, which lost 4 bases and 7 bases, there was a span of 12 bases. Germline CDR1 reads MGHDK; CDR2 reads SYGVNS. The CDR3 has 13 residues.

CDR3 sequence: CASSQDFLGLYEQYF. In nucleotides, the CDR3 is TGCGCCAGCAGCCAAGACTTCTTAGGACTCTACGAGCAGTACTTC. The gene calls are TRBV4-3 and TRBJ2-7; D is possibly TRBD2 (5 bases). Trimming removed 0 bases at V and 3 bases at J, with 12 bases between. Germline CDR1 is LGHNA and CDR2 is YSLEER. The CDR3 has 15 residues.

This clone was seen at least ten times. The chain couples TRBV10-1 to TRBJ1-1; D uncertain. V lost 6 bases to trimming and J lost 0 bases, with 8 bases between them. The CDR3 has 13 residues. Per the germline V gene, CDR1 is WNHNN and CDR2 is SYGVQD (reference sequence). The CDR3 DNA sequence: TGCGCCAGCAGAGACGGCATGAACACTGAAGCTTTCTTT. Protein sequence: CASRDGMNTEAFF.

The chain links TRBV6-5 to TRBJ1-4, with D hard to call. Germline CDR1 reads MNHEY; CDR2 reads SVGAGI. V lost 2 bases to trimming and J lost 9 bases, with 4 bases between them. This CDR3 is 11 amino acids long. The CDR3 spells CASSYGQKLFF. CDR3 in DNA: TGTGCCAGCAGTTACGGGCAAAAACTGTTTTTT.

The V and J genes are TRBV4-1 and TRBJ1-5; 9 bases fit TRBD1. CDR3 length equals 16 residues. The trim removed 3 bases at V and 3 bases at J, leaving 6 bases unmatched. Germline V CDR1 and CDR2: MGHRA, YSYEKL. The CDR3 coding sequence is TGCGCCAGCAGCCAGCCGGGACAGGGCCCCAATCAGCCCCAGCATTTT. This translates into CASSQPGQGPNQPQHF.

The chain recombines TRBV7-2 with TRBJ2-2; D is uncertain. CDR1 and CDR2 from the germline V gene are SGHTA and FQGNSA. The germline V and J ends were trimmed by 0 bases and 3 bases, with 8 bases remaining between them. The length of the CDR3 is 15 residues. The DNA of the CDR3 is TGTGCCAGCAGCTTAGCGCCGAGTGACACCGGGGAGCTGTTTTTT. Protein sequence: CASSLAPSDTGELFF.

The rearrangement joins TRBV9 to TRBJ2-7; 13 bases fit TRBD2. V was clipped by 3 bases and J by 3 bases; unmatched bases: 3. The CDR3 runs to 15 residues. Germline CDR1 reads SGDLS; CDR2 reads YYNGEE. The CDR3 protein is CASSAGTSGDYEQYF. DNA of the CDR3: TGTGCCAGCAGCGCCGGGACTAGCGGGGACTACGAGCAGTACTTC.

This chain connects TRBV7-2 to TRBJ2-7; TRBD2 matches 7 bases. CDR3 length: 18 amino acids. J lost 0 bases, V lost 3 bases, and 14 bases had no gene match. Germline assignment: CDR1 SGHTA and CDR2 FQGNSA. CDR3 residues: CASSLDRSASGFSYEQYF. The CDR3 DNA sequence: TGTGCCAGCAGCTTGGACCGGAGTGCTAGCGGCTTCTCCTACGAGCAGTACTTC. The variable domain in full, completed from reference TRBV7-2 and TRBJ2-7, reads GAGVSQSPSNKVTEKGKDVELRCDPISGHTALYWYRQSLGQGLEFLIYFQGNSAPDKSGLPSDRFSAERTGGSVSTLTIQRTQQEDSAVYLCASSLDRSASGFSYEQYFGPGTRLTVT.

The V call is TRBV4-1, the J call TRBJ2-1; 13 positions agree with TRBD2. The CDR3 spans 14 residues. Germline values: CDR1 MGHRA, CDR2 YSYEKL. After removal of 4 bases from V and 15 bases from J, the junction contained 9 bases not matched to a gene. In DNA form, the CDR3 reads TGCGCCAGCAGCCTACTAGCGGGAGGGCCCGGGGCGTTCTTC. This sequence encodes CASSLLAGGPGAFF.

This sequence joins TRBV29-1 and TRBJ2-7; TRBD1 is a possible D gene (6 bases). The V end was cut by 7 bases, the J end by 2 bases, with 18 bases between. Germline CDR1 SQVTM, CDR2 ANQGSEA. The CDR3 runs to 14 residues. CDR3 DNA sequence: TGCAGCGCGACCAAGGGGGTAGGGACCTACGAGCAGTACTTC. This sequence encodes CSATKGVGTYEQYF.

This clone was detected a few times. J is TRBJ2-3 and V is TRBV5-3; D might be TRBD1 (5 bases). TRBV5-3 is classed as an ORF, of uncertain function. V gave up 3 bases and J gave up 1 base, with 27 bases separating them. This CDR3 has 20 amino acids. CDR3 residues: CARSSPHPVTTDDGTDTQYF. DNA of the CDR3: TGTGCCAGAAGCTCGCCTCACCCCGTCACGACAGATGATGGCACAGATACGCAGTATTTT.